This T cell receptor (beta chain) appears in the sequencing data of a study of identical twins. Germline-derived CDR1 and CDR2 are SQVTM and ANQGSEA. The CDR3 runs 11 residues. V was pared by 4 bases and J by 8 bases, with 10 bases between. Unique molecular identifiers were present on the cDNA, and a universal primer site came from template switching. TCRdb redid the calling of the 5' RACE reads with MiXCR, one entry per CDR3 protein. This sample has about 700,000 distinct CDR3 sequences; 8.6% occur once, and the top ten carry approximately 0.89%. Notes on the study in general: Model-predicted out-of-frame TCR alpha sharing fell below observed values in monozygotic twins. Reduced insertions were recorded for abundant cord blood beta clonotypes, with no such pattern in memory repertoires. The degree of excess twin sharing was weaker in beta out-of-frame sequences.

Notes on this clonotype: Its antigen is still unknown.

This sample was also put to use in a study of yellow fever vaccine responses in identical twins.

The sequence was collected from a woman aged 18-29 years in good health. The V and J genes are TRBV29-1 and TRBJ2-3; unclear D gene. The sequencing input was PBMCs. CDR3 nucleotide sequence: TGCAGCGTTGTCTCCCTAAGTACGCAGTATTTT. Protein product: CSVVSLSTQYF.